These 5 T cell receptor beta chains came from one sample sequenced in a study of read filtering for tumor transcriptome and immune sequencing. The library was built from about 400 ng RNA with molecular barcoded adaptors for alpha/delta and beta/gamma chains. TCRdb processed the reads anew with MiXCR; each CDR3 protein has one entry. Found here are 60,000 to 80,000 distinct CDR3 sequences, roughly 13% of them singletons; the top ten hold approximately 50%. Specimen: a population of CD138-negative cells sorted from bone marrow. These receptors all come from a donor at least 40 years old with multiple myeloma.

The sample holds many counts of this clonotype. J is TRBJ2-3 and V is TRBV19; TRBD2 aligns across 7 bases. Germline trimming cut 6 bases from V and 4 bases from J; bases unmatched to any gene: 10. CDR3 length: 15 amino acids. Germline CDR1 is LNHDA and CDR2 is SQIVND (reference sequence). CDR3 DNA: TGTGCCAGTAGCATGAGCGGGAAAAGTGCAGATACGCAGTATTTT. Translation gives CASSMSGKSADTQYF.

This clonotype was detected ten times or more. V gene TRBV20-1 combines with J gene TRBJ2-2; 12 nucleotides line up with TRBD2. CDR1 and CDR2 (germline): DFQATT, SNEGSKA (reference sequence). V dropped 3 bases and J dropped 3; count of bases not matched to a gene: 8. The CDR3 runs to 17 residues. CDR3 sequence (DNA): TGCAGTGCTAGCAGACTAGCGGGAGTGAGCCACACCGGGGAGCTGTTTTTT. As protein: CSASRLAGVSHTGELFF.

In its sample, this clonotype was seen many times. The chain combines TRBV5-1 with TRBJ1-4, with TRBD1 matching 9 bases. The CDR3 runs 14 residues. The junction had 5 bases not matched to a gene; V was cut back by 4 bases and J by 7 bases. Germline V gene sequence: CDR1 SGHRS, CDR2 YFSETQ. The CDR3 protein is CASSLGTGIEKLFF. Written as DNA, the CDR3 is TGCGCCAGCAGCCTAGGGACAGGGATTGAAAAACTGTTTTTT.

This clonotype showed up many times. The chain employs TRBV5-1 and TRBJ1-1; D is uncertain. CDR3 size: 12 residues. Germline-derived CDR1 and CDR2 are SGHRS and YFSETQ. V dropped 0 bases and J dropped 5 bases, with 5 bases sitting between them. The CDR3 loop reads CASSLERTEAFF. CDR3 nucleotide sequence: TGCGCCAGCAGCTTGGAGAGAACTGAAGCTTTCTTT. Complete variable domain (other parts from reference TRBV5-1 and TRBJ1-1): KAGVTQTPRYLIKTRGQQVTLSCSPISGHRSVSWYQQTPGQGLQFLFEYFSETQRNKGNFPGRFSGRQFSNSRSEMNVSTLELGDSALYLCASSLERTEAFFGQGTRLTVV.

Turning to this clonotype: A far larger clone is just one base off, so this is likely a read error. V usage is TRBV7-9 and J usage is TRBJ2-7; D might be TRBD2 (5 bases). Trimming left V 4 bases short and J 6 bases short, with 10 bases between. This CDR3 has 12 residues. Germline loops: CDR1 SEHNR, CDR2 FQNEAQ (reference sequence). CDR3 protein: CASSSRGGEQYF. In DNA, the CDR3 is TGTGCCAGCAGCTCAAGAGGAGGCGAGCAGTACTTC.